This TCR beta chain was captured by sequencing in a study of T cell repertoires in cytomegalovirus infection. This clonotype was detected once. Its specificity is not known. A single base separates this from a much larger clone, so it may be a read error. Germline-derived CDR1 and CDR2 are SEHNR and FQNEAQ (reference sequence). This CDR3 region has 15 residues. Findings of the study overall: In two of eight donors, the top clonotype was HLA-C-restricted CMV-specific.

TCRdb re-called the reads through MiXCR, storing one row per CDR3 protein. The sample holds hundreds of thousands of distinct CDR3 sequences, about 11% seen once. This clonotype originated in a human donor in good health (CMV status not recorded). Some clones in this sample may be carry-over from other donors' samples. This chain connects TRBV7-9 to TRBJ2-7; D might be TRBD2 (6 bases). The sample was PBMCs. The chain's CDR3 is CAISLARRENYEQYF. The CDR3 bases are TGTGCCATCAGCTTAGCGCGGAGGGAAAATTACGAGCAGTACTTC.